This section outlines one TCR beta chain sequence together with its context. The antigen is not known. This record belongs to a study of OX40 agonist ivuxolimab in advanced cancers. Background on the study: Every 2 weeks, ivuxolimab was infused into the patients intravenously at between 0.01 and 10 mg/kg.

Sequencing used immunoSEQ multiplex PCR; TCRdb keeps in-frame clones, though not all of them. There are around 150,000 clones in the sample; 75% to 95% occur only once, and approximately 1.1% lies in the top ten. Overall study findings and caveats: CD4+ and CD8+ blood T cells expanded clonally by week 6 at 0.1 to 3.0 mg/kg.

The TCR originated in an adult with an advanced solid tumor such as melanoma, head and neck, liver or kidney cancer. The source material was CD4+ or CD8+ T cells sorted from blood, sampled in a trial of the OX40 agonist ivuxolimab.

This CDR3 reads CASSLAAGVYNEQFF. CDR3 in DNA: TGTGCCAGCAGCTTGGCAGCGGGAGTATACAATGAGCAGTTCTTC. V usage is TRBV7-3 and J usage is TRBJ2-1, with TRBD2 identical over 8 bases. The V and J ends lost 3 bases and 4 bases, in that order; junction bases with no gene match: 5. The germline V gene has CDR1 SGHTA and CDR2 FQGTGA. The CDR3 consists of 15 residues. Combining the CDR3 with reference TRBV7-3 and TRBJ2-1 gives the whole variable domain GAGVSQTPSNKVTEKGKYVELRCDPISGHTALYWYRQSLGQGPEFLIYFQGTGAADDSGLPNDRFFAVRPEGSVSTLKIQRTERGDSAVYLCASSLAAGVYNEQFFGPGTRLTVL.